The 27 T cell receptor beta chains reported below all come from one sample, sequenced in a study of T cell changes during pregnancy in multiple sclerosis. This table comes from immunoSEQ multiplex PCR, and its TCRdb copy is limited to in-frame clones, with some not included. The sample gives about 67,000 clones, just over 90% of which show up once; 1.4% is in the top ten. The material was peripheral blood, obtained in the second trimester of pregnancy. Every receptor here comes from a female donor with multiple sclerosis, enrolled in a pregnancy study.

V usage is TRBV11-2 and J usage is TRBJ1-1, with 7 bases that match TRBD1. From germline, CDR1 is SGHAT and CDR2 FQNNGV. There are 16 residues in the CDR3. With 5 bases clipped from V and 0 bases from J, the junction kept 9 bases outside the gene matches. This CDR3 reads CASSRNPGQMNTEAFF. The CDR3 DNA reads TGTGCCAGCAGCCGTAACCCGGGACAGATGAACACTGAAGCTTTCTTT.

The rearrangement uses TRBV7-2 and TRBJ2-1, with TRBD2 matching 7 bases. This CDR3 is built from 16 residues. The V gene end was trimmed by 4 bases and the J gene end by 2 bases; junction bases not matched to a gene: 8. In germline, CDR1 is SGHTA, CDR2 FQGNSA. CDR3 loop: CASSSLSGFPYNEQFF. CDR3 DNA: TGTGCCAGCAGCTCGCTTAGCGGGTTCCCCTACAATGAGCAGTTCTTC.

CDR3 protein: CASGSLGGARQYF. CDR3 bases: TGTGCTAGTGGTTCACTAGGGGGGGCTCGACAGTACTTC. The chain recombines TRBV12-5 with TRBJ2-5; D perhaps matches TRBD2 (7 bases). CDR3 length equals 13 residues. With 4 bases removed from V and 11 bases from J, the gap between germline ends came to 17 bases. Germline values: CDR1 LGHNT, CDR2 FRNRAP.

The chain employs TRBV5-1 and TRBJ1-1, with D possibly TRBD1 on 6 matching bases. Per the germline V gene, CDR1 is SGHRS and CDR2 is YFSETQ. This CDR3 contains 16 residues. V was pared by 0 bases and J by 6 bases, with 18 bases between. The CDR3 region has the DNA TGCGCCAGCAGCTTGGGAGGCAGGGGAAAATCCGCTGAAGCTTTCTTT. The encoded protein is CASSLGGRGKSAEAFF. Combining the CDR3 with reference TRBV5-1 and TRBJ1-1 gives the whole variable domain KAGVTQTPRYLIKTRGQQVTLSCSPISGHRSVSWYQQTPGQGLQFLFEYFSETQRNKGNFPGRFSGRQFSNSRSEMNVSTLELGDSALYLCASSLGGRGKSAEAFFGQGTRLTVV.

The genes are TRBV4-1 and TRBJ1-4, with TRBD1 matching over 10 bases. This CDR3 is 15 amino acids long. J was trimmed by 6 bases and V by 4 bases; bases with no gene match: 5. Germline values: CDR1 MGHRA, CDR2 YSYEKL. The CDR3: CASSPLTGGDEKLFF. The CDR3 nucleotides read TGCGCCAGCAGCCCACTGACAGGGGGCGATGAAAAACTGTTTTTT.

The V and J genes are TRBV9 and TRBJ2-7; 8 bases are shared with TRBD1. The junction had 5 bases not matched to a gene; V was cut back by 0 bases and J by 0 bases. The CDR3 has 16 amino acids. Germline assignment: CDR1 SGDLS and CDR2 YYNGEE. The CDR3 sequence: CASSVGLGQGSYEQYF. Here the CDR3 DNA reads TGTGCCAGCAGCGTAGGTTTAGGACAGGGCTCCTACGAGCAGTACTTC.

The chain joins TRBV27 to TRBJ1-2; D remains ambiguous. V lost 6 bases and J lost 0, with 8 bases in between. Germline V lookup: CDR1 MNHEY, CDR2 SMNVEV (reference sequence). The CDR3 sequence is 13 residues long. CDR3: CASRQTANYGYTF. The CDR3 DNA sequence: TGTGCCAGCAGACAAACAGCTAACTATGGCTACACCTTC.

There are a few counts of this clone. The chain combines TRBV28 with TRBJ1-5; D may be TRBD1 (5 bases). Trimming shortened V by 6 bases and J by 3 bases, and 15 bases separated the two germline ends. Germline CDR1 and CDR2: MDHEN and SYDVKM. The CDR3 length is 15 residues. The CDR3 spells CASRAGGTPNQPQHF. CDR3 DNA: TGTGCCAGCAGAGCGGGGGGGACCCCCAATCAGCCCCAGCATTTT.

This clone was seen once. The V and J genes are TRBV11-2 and TRBJ2-7, with 11 positions matching TRBD1. This CDR3 spans 14 amino acids. J was trimmed by 3 bases and V by 8 bases; bases with no gene match: 6. CDR1 is SGHAT, CDR2 FQNNGV, per germline. DNA of the CDR3: TGTGCCAGCCGACCGGGACAGGGGGTCTACGAGCAGTACTTC. Protein sequence: CASRPGQGVYEQYF.

This chain connects TRBV10-3 to TRBJ2-1, with TRBD2 matching 13 bases. V gave up 6 bases and J gave up 9 bases; unmatched junction bases: 11. CDR1 is ENHRY, CDR2 SYGVKD, per germline. There are 16 residues in the CDR3. The CDR3, as DNA: TGTGCCATCAGCACCACGGGACTAGCGGGATCCGGTGAGCAGTTCTTC. Translation gives CAISTTGLAGSGEQFF.

V and J are TRBV19 and TRBJ1-1; 7 nucleotides match TRBD1. Losses at the gene ends were 4 bases for V and 0 bases for J; bases not matched to a gene: 8. Germline-derived CDR1 and CDR2 are LNHDA and SQIVND (reference sequence). This CDR3 spans 16 amino acids. CDR3 sequence: CASSKGQNPMNTEAFF. CDR3 DNA sequence: TGTGCCAGTAGTAAGGGACAGAATCCCATGAACACTGAAGCTTTCTTT.

J is TRBJ2-7 and V is TRBV5-1; D not resolved. CDR1 SGHRS and CDR2 YFSETQ come from the germline V gene. Between the trimmed V and J ends, which lost 2 bases and 7 bases, there was a span of 13 bases. The CDR3 contains 13 residues. The chain's CDR3 is CASSLPITGEQYF. DNA for the CDR3: TGCGCCAGCAGCTTACCCATCACCGGGGAGCAGTACTTC.

The chain uses TRBV5-1 and TRBJ2-5; tentative D call: TRBD2 (7 bases). The germline gives CDR1 SGHRS, CDR2 YFSETQ. This CDR3 region has 14 residues. V was cut by 1 base and J by 5 bases, with 12 bases left in between. The CDR3 region is CASSLNGGPETQYF. The CDR3 DNA reads as TGCGCCAGCAGCTTGAACGGGGGGCCGGAGACCCAGTACTTC.

This chain connects TRBV7-7 to TRBJ2-2; D might be TRBD1 (5 bases). The CDR3 is made up of 14 amino acids. Germline CDR1 reads SSHAT; CDR2 reads FNYEAQ (reference sequence). With 0 bases removed from V and 7 bases from J, the gap between germline ends came to 9 bases. CDR3 region: CASSLAQGNGELFF. In nucleotides, the CDR3 is TGTGCCAGCAGCTTAGCCCAGGGTAACGGGGAGCTGTTTTTT.

The rearrangement links TRBV30 to TRBJ1-3; the match to TRBD1 covers 7 bases. This CDR3 contains 16 residues. J was trimmed by 8 bases and V by 3 bases; bases with no gene match: 16. Germline CDR1 is GTSNPN and CDR2 is SVGIG (reference sequence). The DNA of the CDR3 is TGTGCCTGGAGGCTAGGGACAGTAGGGAGAGGAGACACCATATATTTT. It codes for CAWRLGTVGRGDTIYF.

This clone was counted a single time. This rearrangement joins TRBV7-6 to TRBJ2-5; no definite D call. Trimming shortened V by 6 bases and J by 2 bases, and 7 bases separated the two germline ends. Germline CDR1 and CDR2: SGHVS and FNYEAQ. CDR3 length: 12 residues. The CDR3 loop is CASRKLQETQYF. The CDR3 nucleotides are TGTGCCAGCAGGAAACTACAAGAGACCCAGTACTTC.

V and J are TRBV7-2 and TRBJ2-5; maybe TRBD2 (6 bases). V was cut by 7 bases and J by 4 bases, with 13 bases left in between. CDR3 size: 13 residues. In germline, CDR1 is SGHTA, CDR2 FQGNSA. CDR3 sequence: CASNGGNSETQYF. As DNA, the CDR3 is TGTGCCAGCAACGGAGGGAACTCAGAGACCCAGTACTTC.

The chain couples TRBV19 to TRBJ2-3; maybe TRBD2 (6 bases). Trimming took 3 bases from V and 4 from J, leaving 14 bases between them. The CDR3 totals 15 residues. Germline V lookup: CDR1 LNHDA, CDR2 SQIVND (reference sequence). In nucleotides, the CDR3 is TGTGCCAGTAGTATGGGACTTGGGGGTCCAGATACGCAGTATTTT. This translates into CASSMGLGGPDTQYF.

The V and J genes are TRBV7-6 and TRBJ1-1; 7 nucleotides line up with TRBD1. The CDR3 runs 16 residues. V was clipped by 1 base and J by 2 bases; unmatched bases: 7. From germline, CDR1 is SGHVS and CDR2 FNYEAQ. CDR3 DNA sequence: TGTGCCAGCAGCTTAGAGCACAGGGGTAGTAACACTGAAGCTTTCTTT. This translates into CASSLEHRGSNTEAFF.

The rearrangement links TRBV7-3 to TRBJ2-6; 8 bases are shared with TRBD1. V gave up 5 bases and J gave up 2 bases; unmatched junction bases: 2. The germline CDR1 and CDR2 sequences are SGHTA and FQGTGA. The CDR3 covers 15 residues. CDR3 region: CASSAGGAGANVLTF. The CDR3 DNA reads TGTGCCAGCAGCGCAGGGGGCGCTGGGGCCAACGTCCTGACTTTC.

J is TRBJ1-2 and V is TRBV6-5, with D perhaps matching TRBD1 (5 bases). CDR3 length equals 13 residues. V was pared by 4 bases and J by 8 bases, with 14 bases between. The germline CDR1 and CDR2 sequences are MNHEY and SVGAGI. CDR3 nucleotide sequence: TGTGCCAGCAGTTTCCAGGGATCGAGGGGCTACACCTTC. This codes for CASSFQGSRGYTF.

This clone appeared a single time. CDR3 region: CASLGEVGTEAFF. CDR3 coding DNA: TGCGCCAGCTTAGGGGAAGTTGGCACTGAAGCTTTCTTT. V usage is TRBV5-1 and J usage is TRBJ1-1, with a weak D call TRBD1 (5 bases). Per germline, CDR1 SGHRS and CDR2 YFSETQ. V was cut by 7 bases and J by 4 bases, with 14 bases left in between. This CDR3 has 13 amino acids.

The V gene is TRBV7-9, the J gene TRBJ1-2; 7 bases agree with TRBD1. CDR3 length: 14 amino acids. Germline values: CDR1 SEHNR, CDR2 FQNEAQ (reference sequence). V was clipped by 5 bases and J by 4 bases; unmatched bases: 7. This CDR3 is CASSEPTGPYGYTF. In DNA form, the CDR3 reads TGTGCCAGCAGCGAACCGACAGGGCCCTATGGCTACACCTTC.

This clone was observed a single time. This sequence joins TRBV7-2 and TRBJ1-6; the D gene is possibly TRBD1 (6 bases). Germline-derived CDR1 and CDR2 are SGHTA and FQGNSA. The CDR3 extends over 19 amino acids. V was cut by 5 bases and J by 1 base, with 21 bases left in between. This CDR3 reads CASSQPTGSTGSYNSPLHF. The CDR3 DNA follows: TGTGCCAGCAGCCAGCCGACAGGTAGTACAGGGTCCTATAATTCACCCCTCCACTTT.

The V call is TRBV5-5, the J call TRBJ1-2, with D hard to call. Per germline, CDR1 SGHKS and CDR2 YYEKEE (reference sequence). Deletions cut 4 bases from V and 5 bases from J, with 15 bases between. The CDR3 has 14 residues. Here the CDR3 reads CASSLGGSGYGYTF. The CDR3 nucleotides are TGTGCCAGCAGCCTTGGAGGTTCGGGGTATGGCTACACCTTC. Variable domain in full (rest from reference TRBV5-5 and TRBJ1-2): DAGVTQSPTHLIKTRGQQVTLRCSPISGHKSVSWYQQVLGQGPQFIFQYYEKEERGRGNFPDRFSARQFPNYSSELNVNALLLGDSALYLCASSLGGSGYGYTFGSGTRLTVV.

The chain joins TRBV7-3 to TRBJ2-1; D may be TRBD2 (5 bases). This CDR3 contains 14 residues. Germline V gene sequence: CDR1 SGHTA, CDR2 FQGTGA. V lost 5 bases to trimming and J lost 4 bases, with 12 bases between them. The CDR3, as DNA: TGTGCCAGCAGCCGAGGACTTCAATACAATGAGCAGTTCTTC. Its protein is CASSRGLQYNEQFF.

This chain links TRBV7-6 with TRBJ2-5, with D perhaps matching TRBD2 (5 bases). Germline loops: CDR1 SGHVS, CDR2 FNYEAQ. Trimming took off 8 bases at V and 5 bases at J, with 12 bases between the two ends. The CDR3 sequence is 12 residues long. Here the CDR3 reads CASGGNGETQYF. The CDR3 DNA follows: TGTGCCAGCGGAGGAAACGGGGAGACCCAGTACTTC.